Sequencing of this T cell receptor (beta chain) was carried out in a study of CD8 T cells in ankylosing spondylitis. Findings of the study overall: Several of the motif variants were reported before in synovial fluid and blood from reactive arthritis. Apparently characteristic of ankylosing spondylitis blood was a TCR beta motif (roughly eight highly homologous variants).

As for this clonotype: Its antigen is not identified.

V was pared by 6 bases and J by 8 bases, with 9 bases of the junction left unmatched. Per germline, CDR1 DFQATT and CDR2 SNEGSKA (reference sequence). This CDR3 comprises 13 residues. Libraries of TCR beta came from quantitative 5'-RACE with molecular barcodes. TCRdb itself ran the 5' RACE reads through MiXCR, one entry per CDR3 protein. The repertoire includes more than 300,000 distinct CDR3 sequences, 6.5% to 10% of them detected once, and less than 15% sits in the top ten. The specimen sequenced was blood, either unsorted or a sorted T cell fraction (not recorded which). V is TRBV20-1 and J is TRBJ2-1, with 8 nucleotides matching TRBD2. The origin of this receptor is a male donor with ankylosing spondylitis. The CDR3: CSAPGLGRYEQFF. In DNA form, the CDR3 reads TGCAGTGCCCCGGGACTAGGTCGGTATGAGCAGTTCTTC.